This TCR beta chain was found in a study of regulatory T cells in long-lasting Graves disease (dated by TCRdb to about 2021). The study in broad terms: In the newly diagnosed Graves' disease group, patients had been taking antithyroid drugs for less than 3 months. The study was conducted in China and was registered as a clinical trial. This study used TCR sequencing and RNA sequencing of peripheral blood to compare persistent Graves' disease patients against newly diagnosed Graves' disease patients. A total of around 35 samples were covered by TCR sequencing, comprising roughly 13 persistent and some 20 newly diagnosed Graves' disease patients. The paper's findings and limits, for the study overall: Persistent disease showed preferential use of TRBV28, TRBJ1-2 and TRBJ2-5, whereas newly diagnosed disease favored TRBV20-1 and TRBJ2-1. A larger number of public clonotypes was shared among persistent patients (more than 2,500) than among newly diagnosed patients (about 990). Compared with newly diagnosed patients, persistent Graves' disease patients had lower TCR Shannon entropy and fewer highly expanded clones, which suggests clonal expansion. Sequencing and analysis were limited to the TCR beta chain. The authors acknowledged the small sample size as a limitation that may reduce accuracy. Because the primary lesion, thyroid tissue, could not be accessed, the study looked at peripheral blood alone.

At the junction V is shortened by 6 bases and J by 3 bases; bases outside the gene matches: 5. From its cysteine to its phenylalanine, the CDR3 spans 15 amino acids. Only the CDR3 part of the read is kept: 45 bases, read in frame from the first base. As to this clonotype: Its antigen is still unknown. The sample holds no much larger clone one base away, and base qualities are not on file.

The library was generated by multiplex PCR. The run used an Illumina HiSeq 4000. TCR beta libraries were built with iRepertoire HTBI primers and Arm-PCR amplification of CDR3 regions. Before sequencing, the PCR products underwent gel purification. The authors' pipeline ran thus. A total of roughly 67 TRBV and some 15 TRBJ segments were identified across samples and were used for gene usage analysis of CDR3 amino acid clonotypes. Filtered high-quality paired reads were merged into contigs using COPE and FqMerger. Contigs were aligned with BLAST to IMGT TRBV, TRBD and TRBJ reference genes, and CDR3 was defined per IMGT. Highly expanded clones were defined as clonotypes with a frequency above 0.1%. Shannon entropy served as the measure of repertoire diversity, while the Gini coefficient captured V-J evenness. A clonotype found in more than one individual was treated as public. Using fastp trimming at Q25 and MiXCR clonotype assembly, TCRdb reanalyzed the public sequencing data and kept in-frame beta chains. A single entry per CDR3 protein holds the most common genes and DNA from its merged rows. Clone size and V and J calls follow TCRdb, not the original study. In all, the sample holds roughly 320,000 distinct CDR3 sequences, and around 15% of those were seen once. The ten largest clonotypes hold 25% to 30% of the sample.

Read against the paper, the sample's time point label means: newly diagnosed GD, antithyroid drugs for less than 3 months. RNA was extracted from PBMCs in TRIzol for both TCR sequencing and RNA sequencing. Graves' disease was diagnosed according to American Thyroid Association guidelines. Patients were recruited from an endocrinology department in Xi'an, China. Each patient gave approximately 10 milliliters of peripheral blood, collected in an EDTA anticoagulant tube. Ficoll Paque Plus density gradient separation was used to isolate PBMCs, and no further T cell sorting was done. RNA quality was checked with an Agilent 2100 Bioanalyzer and agarose gel, and concentration with a NanoDrop 2000. Separately, the same data were catalogued under a study of T cells in Graves' hyperthyroidism and ophthalmopathy. According to the second study: A patient counted as having stable Graves' hyperthyroidism if no progression to ophthalmopathy occurred over 18 months of follow-up. The hyperthyroidism patients were between 18 and 65 years old and newly diagnosed, with a disease duration of less than 2 months. Exclusion was applied to patients with uncontrolled infections, other autoimmune diseases, pregnancy or lactation. Diagnoses were established on the basis of clinical symptoms, serum thyroxine and TRAb, thyroid ultrasound, and orbital computed tomography. A first-round RT-PCR of the TCR CDR3 used the HTBI primer set with the Qiagen OneStep RT-PCR kit. Most expanded thyroid clonotypes (frequency above 0.001) were also found in blood, which suggests that blood repertoires may mirror thyroid immune responses. In cross-validation, a model built on a 13 V-J signature told ophthalmopathy apart from stable hyperthyroidism with 85% to 90% sensitivity and approximately 81% specificity, and in testing the same model reached 80%/75%. During validation, the model predicted progression to ophthalmopathy a median of roughly 7.1 months ahead of onset, with around 71% sensitivity and around 72% specificity. A discovery cohort of about 100 patients, fewer than 50 with Graves' ophthalmopathy and 55 to 65 with stable Graves' hyperthyroidism, was used to find distinguishing TCR V-J signatures. Prospective prediction of ophthalmopathy was tested in an independent validation cohort consisting of some 19 hyperthyroidism patients and some 16 patients who later progressed to ophthalmopathy. The 85 to 100 discovery patients were randomly split 7:3 into training and test sets. In addition, the study compared T-cell repertoires in thyroid tissue and in blood from several Graves' hyperthyroidism patients. After sampling, hyperthyroidism patients received methimazole starting at 30 mg daily, and ophthalmopathy patients received high-dose intravenous methylprednisolone. The libraries were constructed in a second round of multiplex PCR and then size-selected and purified. Paired-end sequencing of the libraries was performed with 100 bp reads on an Illumina HiSeq2000. SOAPnuke was used to process the raw data, removing reads that contained adapters or uncalled bases, had a mean Phred below 15, or lacked an exact match to the constant primer or identifier. High-quality paired reads were merged using COPE v1.2.5, and each unique nucleotide sequence was defined as a clonotype. MiTCR v1.1 was used to align clonotypes to the IMGT TRBV, TRBD and TRBJ reference segments. Only V-J combinations with frequency above 0.0001, covering 99% to 99.2% of repertoires, were analysed. A TCS score was defined as the ratio between F50 (clonal expansion) and ExV (chaos), using BLOSUM62-based TCRdist between CDR3 peptides within each V-J. Welch's t-statistics and random forest reduced roughly 500 V-J features to some 14, which were used in a naive Bayes classifier (R e1071). No statistical method was used to fix the sample size in advance, and group allocation was not hidden from the investigators. TCR Vbeta CDR3 sequencing of fewer than 150 peripheral blood samples (43 ophthalmopathy, about 80 hyperthyroidism and roughly 17 progressor patients) is reported in the paper.

This clonotype was sampled from a man aged 35-49 years with Graves disease. Donor details come from another sample of the same person, matched by shared clones. In this chain, TRBV12-3 or TRBV12-4 is recombined with TRBJ2-2; 9 of the junction bases match TRBD1. The material was peripheral blood mononuclear cells (PBMCs), obtained at new diagnosis, from a patient treated with antithyroid drugs. The CDR3 protein sequence reads: CASRTGGFDTGELFF. The DNA sequence reads TGTGCCAGCAGAACAGGGGGCTTCGACACCGGGGAGCTGTTTTTT.